This T cell receptor (beta chain) is from a study of blood T cells in healthy people across ages. Study outcomes and limitations: Among T cells, TCR beta diversity per million cells dropped roughly linearly as age rose.

Germline CDR1 and CDR2: SGHAT and FQNNGV. The ends were cut back, 0 bases at V and 0 bases at J, with 11 bases in the middle. The CDR3 runs to 17 residues. Comment on this clonotype: Its target is unknown.

A J-beta primer mix and a sample-barcoded 5' primer were used in a second PCR of about 7 to 12 cycles. TCRdb fed the 5' RACE reads into MiXCR, producing one record per CDR3 protein. The sample has approximately 940,000 distinct CDR3 sequences, roughly 52% seen once. The sequenced material came from blood. V usage is TRBV11-2 and J usage is TRBJ2-2; D gene uncertain. The origin of this receptor is a young man in good health. CDR3: CASSLDIYGSNTGELFF. In DNA, the CDR3 is TGTGCCAGCAGCTTAGATATATATGGATCGAACACCGGGGAGCTGTTTTTT.